This T cell receptor (beta chain) was sequenced during a study of blood T cell repertoires in COVID-19. In the study overall: PBMCs, B-cell-depleted T cells, or T cells provided the cDNA or gDNA that made up the material.

In the original analysis: Amplification from reference gene primers served as the basis for estimated nucleated cell counts. Generated by immunoSEQ multiplex PCR, the TCRdb table keeps only in-frame clones and is missing some. The V and J calls and the clone size are those of that table, but D and trimming were determined from the DNA. Altogether about 270,000 clones are present, approximately 86% being singletons, with the ten largest covering roughly 13%. Germline CDR1 and CDR2: KGHDR and SFDVKD. The germline V and J ends were trimmed by 3 bases and 11 bases, with 19 bases remaining between them. The CDR3 has 15 residues.

The chain carries TRBV24-1 and TRBJ1-5; D perhaps matches TRBD1 (6 bases). The source material was peripheral blood. This clonotype was obtained from a woman in her 70s with COVID-19, enrolled during active disease. The DNA for the CDR3 is TGTGCCACCAGTGATCCGCAGGGGCCACACAGAGCCCAGCATTTT. It is translated as CATSDPQGPHRAQHF.